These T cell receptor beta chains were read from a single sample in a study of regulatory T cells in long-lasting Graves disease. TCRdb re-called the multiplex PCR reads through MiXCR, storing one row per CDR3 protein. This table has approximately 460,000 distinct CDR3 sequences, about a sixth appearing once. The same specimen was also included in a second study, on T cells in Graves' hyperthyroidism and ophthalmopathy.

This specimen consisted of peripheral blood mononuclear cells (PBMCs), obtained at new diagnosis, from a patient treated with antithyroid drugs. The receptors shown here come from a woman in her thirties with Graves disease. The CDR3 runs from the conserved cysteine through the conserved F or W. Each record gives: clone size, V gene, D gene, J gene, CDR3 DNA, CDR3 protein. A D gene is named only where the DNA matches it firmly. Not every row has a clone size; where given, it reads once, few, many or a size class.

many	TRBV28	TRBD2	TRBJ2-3	TGTGCCAGCAGTTTGCCGGGAGGGGTAGCAGATACGCAGTATTTT	CASSLPGGVADTQYF
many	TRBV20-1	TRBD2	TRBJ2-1	TGCAGTGCTAGAGATAGGGCGGGAGATGAGCAGTTCTTC	CSARDRAGDEQFF
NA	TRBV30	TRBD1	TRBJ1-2	TGTGCCTGGGACAGGGGGACAGGCTTCTATGGCTACACCTTC	CAWDRGTGFYGYTF
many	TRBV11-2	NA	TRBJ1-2	TGTGCCAGCAGCCCGGGGAGAACAGGTCCATCTAACTATGGCTACACCTTC	CASSPGRTGPSNYGYTF
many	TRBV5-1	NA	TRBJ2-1	TGTGCCAGCAGCTTAGAGGGCAGCTCCTACAATGAGCAGTTCTTC	CASSLEGSSYNEQFF
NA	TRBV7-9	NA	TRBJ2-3	TGTGCCAGCAGCTTATTTCAATTAGATACGCAGTATTTT	CASSLFQLDTQYF
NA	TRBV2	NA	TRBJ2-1	TGTGCAAGCGCCAGCAGAATCCCCGCCGGAGATACCAATGAGCAGTTCTTC	CASASRIPAGDTNEQFF
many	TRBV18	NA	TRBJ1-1	TGTGCCAGCTCACCCCTCGGTGGGAACACTGAAGCTTTCTTT	CASSPLGGNTEAFF
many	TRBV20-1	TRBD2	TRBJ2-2	TGCAGTGCTGATGGACTAGCGGACTCCACCGGGGAGCTGTTTTTT	CSADGLADSTGELFF
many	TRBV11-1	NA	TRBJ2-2	TGTGCCAGCAGCTTAGAGCCCATCATGACGAACACCGGGGAGCTGTTTTTT	CASSLEPIMTNTGELFF
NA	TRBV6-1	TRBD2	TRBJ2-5	TGTGCCAGCAGTGCCCTTGACGGGAGGAGATGGCAAGAGACCCAGTACTTC	CASSALDGRRWQETQYF
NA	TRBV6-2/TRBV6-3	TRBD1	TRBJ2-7	TGTGCCAGCTCACCACCGGGGACAGGCACCTACGAGCAGCACTTC	CASSPPGTGTYEQHF
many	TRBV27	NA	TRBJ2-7	TGTGCCAGCAGCCGCCCGGGCCGATCCTACGAGCAGTACTTC	CASSRPGRSYEQYF
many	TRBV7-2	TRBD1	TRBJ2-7	TGTGCCACCATACCGCCTCGGGGACAGGAAACCTACGAGCAGTACTTC	CATIPPRGQETYEQYF
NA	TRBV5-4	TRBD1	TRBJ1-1	TGTGCCAGCAGCGTAGCGGGACAGGGGGCCCGGGCTGCTGAAGCTTTCTTT	CASSVAGQGARAAEAFF
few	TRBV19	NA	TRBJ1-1	TGTGCCACCCGAGGATCTGAAGCTTTCTTT	CATRGSEAFF
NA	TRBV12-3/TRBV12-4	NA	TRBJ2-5	TGTGCCAGCAGTACTACCTGGGAAGAGACCCAGTACTTC	CASSTTWEETQYF
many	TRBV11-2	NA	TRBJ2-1	TGTGCCAGCAGGGCTCCACTGAAGGTGAATGAGCAGTTCTTC	CASRAPLKVNEQFF